This T cell receptor beta chain was sequenced in a study of cytomegalovirus exposure and HLA in healthy donors. With regard to this clone: Its target is unknown.

Study-level findings and limits: Published work reported that the classifier diagnosed cytomegalovirus status with high specificity and sensitivity.

This PCR relied on a set of 60 Vbeta primers and 13 Jbeta primers. The data were produced by immunoSEQ multiplex PCR, yet TCRdb's version contains in-frame clones alone and is incomplete. This sample lists more than 50,000 clones; its ten largest clones have under 10%. The length of the CDR3 is 13 residues. The V segment lost 8 bases and the J segment 7 bases; nucleotides outside the gene matches: 6. Germline CDR1 reads SNHLY; CDR2 reads FYNNEI. The sequence came from a man aged 45-60 years in good health and CMV-seropositive. Source material: PBMCs. The rearrangement joins TRBV2 to TRBJ1-5; 9 bases are shared with TRBD1. The CDR3 sequence is CASSRDRDQPQHF. The DNA of the CDR3 is TGTGCCAGCTCCCGGGACAGGGACCAGCCCCAGCATTTT.